This entry describes one T cell receptor beta chain. What it binds is unknown. Trimming took off 2 bases at V and 4 bases at J, with 11 bases between the two ends. Per germline, CDR1 SGHTA and CDR2 FQGNSA. The CDR3 spans 14 residues. Produced via immunoSEQ multiplex PCR; TCRdb's table is partial and in-frame only. The sample holds about 300,000 clones, approximately 76% seen once. Genomic DNA (around 2 micrograms) was obtained from cryopreserved PBMCs for construction of TCR beta libraries. This specimen belongs to a study of cytotoxic CD8 clonotypes in ibrutinib-treated CLL. Study-wide background: On average, each sample had roughly 230,000 productive templates and almost 95,000 productive rearrangements. Study-wide points: The clonality rise at ibrutinib response reflected private clonotype expansion.

Here the sequenced sample was PBMCs, taken at disease progression, from a patient treated with ibrutinib. This chain uses TRBV7-2 with TRBJ1-1; no reliable D call. This TCR came from a human donor with chronic lymphocytic leukemia. The CDR3 sequence: CASSLRVGITEAFF. The CDR3 bases are TGTGCCAGCAGCTTACGGGTGGGGATCACTGAAGCTTTCTTT.